Below are 21 T cell receptor beta chains sequenced from a single sample in a study of blood T cell repertoires in COVID-19. Profiling relied on immunoSEQ multiplex PCR, and the TCRdb table lists in-frame clones only, not all of them. The data show approximately 170,000 clones, just under 90% seen once. Sequencing input: peripheral blood. Every receptor here comes from a man younger than 35 with active or convalescent COVID-19.

This chain joins TRBV19 and TRBJ2-3; 8 nucleotides match TRBD2. Germline V lookup: CDR1 LNHDA, CDR2 SQIVND (reference sequence). There are 20 residues in the CDR3. The trim removed 6 bases at V and 2 bases at J, leaving 22 bases unmatched. CDR3 in amino acids: CASSIPRGAVQYRSTDTQYF. For the CDR3, the DNA is TGTGCCAGTAGCATACCGCGGGGGGCCGTACAATACCGGTCCACAGATACGCAGTATTTT.

The V gene is TRBV2, the J gene TRBJ1-2; tentatively, D is TRBD1 (5 bases). V lost 7 bases and J lost 7, with 13 bases in between. CDR1 and CDR2 from the germline V gene are SNHLY and FYNNEI. The CDR3 length is 12 residues. The CDR3 is CASTTPGVGYTF. CDR3 bases: TGTGCCAGCACCACCCCGGGGGTTGGCTACACCTTC. Based on the CDR3 plus reference TRBV2 and TRBJ1-2, the full variable domain is EPEVTQTPSHQVTQMGQEVILRCVPISNHLYFYWYRQILGQKVEFLVSFYNNEISEKSEIFDDQFSVERPDGSNFTLKIRSTKLEDSAMYFCASTTPGVGYTFGSGTRLTVV.

The chain couples TRBV6-1 to TRBJ1-1; D might be TRBD1 (6 bases). This CDR3 comprises 13 residues. Trimming pared 8 bases from V and 3 bases from J, leaving 13 bases between. CDR1 is MNHNS, CDR2 SASEGT, per germline. CDR3 coding DNA: TGTGCCAGCTACAGGGTCGGGGACACTGAAGCTTTCTTT. Translation gives CASYRVGDTEAFF.

The chain joins TRBV15 to TRBJ1-5; weak D call: TRBD1 (6 bases). This CDR3 is 21 amino acids long. Germline V CDR1 and CDR2: LNHNV, YYDKDF (reference sequence). The V end lost 0 bases, the J end lost 0 bases, and 24 bases lay between the germline ends. CDR3 nucleotide sequence: TGTGCCACCAGCAGAGATGCTCCAGTTCTCCTCAGGGGTTATAGCAATCAGCCCCAGCATTTT. It specifies CATSRDAPVLLRGYSNQPQHF.

A single count supports this clone. The chain carries TRBV11-2 and TRBJ2-5; perhaps TRBD1 as D (6 bases). From germline, CDR1 is SGHAT and CDR2 FQNNGV. Trimming took off 5 bases at V and 5 bases at J, with 18 bases between the two ends. The CDR3 covers 15 residues. The CDR3 region is CASSPEYRVGETQYF. CDR3 DNA sequence: TGTGCCAGCAGCCCAGAATACAGGGTCGGGGAGACCCAGTACTTC.

This rearrangement joins TRBV6-5 to TRBJ2-1; TRBD2 aligns across 7 bases. Germline assignment: CDR1 MNHEY and CDR2 SVGAGI. V lost 8 bases and J lost 9; bases outside the gene matches: 7. CDR3 length: 12 amino acids. The CDR3 reads CASRGDSREQFF. The CDR3 DNA reads as TGTGCCAGCCGGGGGGATAGCCGTGAGCAGTTCTTC.

This clone is a singleton in its sample. The V and J genes are TRBV6-1 and TRBJ2-7; maybe TRBD2 (6 bases). V was shortened by 1 base and J by 1 base, with 14 bases between the two germline ends. This CDR3 region has 16 residues. Germline-derived CDR1 and CDR2 are MNHNS and SASEGT. CDR3: CASSEDPGLPSYEQYF. In nucleotides, the CDR3 is TGTGCCAGCAGTGAAGATCCGGGACTGCCGTCCTACGAGCAGTACTTC.

The chain is built from TRBV5-1 and TRBJ2-7; TRBD2 agrees at 16 bases. The CDR3 length is 17 residues. With V trimmed by 4 bases and J by 0 bases, 4 bases remained unmatched. Germline V CDR1 and CDR2: SGHRS, YFSETQ. Written as DNA, the CDR3 is TGCGCCAGCAGCATAGGGACTAGCGGGAGGGCCTCCTACGAGCAGTACTTC. This codes for CASSIGTSGRASYEQYF.

The genes are TRBV5-4 and TRBJ2-7; 7 nucleotides align to TRBD2. The CDR3 totals 15 residues. Per the germline V gene, CDR1 is SGHNT and CDR2 is YYREEE (reference sequence). V lost 10 bases and J lost 3; bases outside the gene matches: 16. The CDR3 is CAGSREGPLHYEQYF. CDR3 nucleotides: TGTGCCGGTTCCAGGGAGGGCCCACTCCACTACGAGCAGTACTTC.

The rearrangement uses TRBV19 and TRBJ2-3; 8 positions match TRBD2. The germline V gene encodes CDR1 LNHDA and CDR2 SQIVND (reference sequence). The V and J ends lost 0 bases and 3 bases, in that order; junction bases with no gene match: 5. This CDR3 has 16 amino acids. CDR3 DNA sequence: TGTGCCAGTAGTATAGATGCGGGGGGCCGGACAGATACGCAGTATTTT. This gives the protein CASSIDAGGRTDTQYF.

The V and J genes are TRBV7-3 and TRBJ1-6; no firm D call. The CDR3 spans 13 residues. V dropped 1 base and J dropped 15 bases, with 13 bases sitting between them. CDR1 is SGHTA, CDR2 FQGTGA, per germline. CDR3 coding DNA: TGTGCCAGCAGCTTAAACGAGGCGGGCGGCCTCCACTTT. Translated, it gives CASSLNEAGGLHF.

CDR3 coding DNA: TGTGCCAGCAGTTTGACTAGCGCGTTCACTGAGCAGTTCTTC. It yields the protein CASSLTSAFTEQFF. The chain is built from TRBV27 and TRBJ2-1; 8 positions agree with TRBD2. The germline V gene has CDR1 MNHEY and CDR2 SMNVEV (reference sequence). The V and J ends lost 3 bases and 9 bases, in that order; junction bases with no gene match: 7. The CDR3 consists of 14 residues.

The rearrangement links TRBV12-5 to TRBJ2-7, with 7 bases lining up with TRBD2. The V gene's germline CDR1 is LGHNT and CDR2 FRNRAP. J was trimmed by 6 bases and V by 4 bases; bases with no gene match: 12. The CDR3 runs 15 residues. The CDR3 loop reads CASGSSPAGVREQYF. The CDR3 DNA reads TGTGCTAGTGGTTCCTCCCCCGCGGGAGTTCGCGAGCAGTACTTC.

The V gene is TRBV24-1, the J gene TRBJ2-1, with 8 bases that match TRBD2. The CDR3 loop spans 17 amino acids. J lost 0 bases, V lost 4 bases, and 7 bases had no gene match. From germline, CDR1 is KGHDR and CDR2 SFDVKD. DNA for the CDR3: TGTGCCACCAGTGACATGGGCGGGGGGTACTCCTACAATGAGCAGTTCTTC. This translates into CATSDMGGGYSYNEQFF.

CDR3 nucleotide sequence: TGTGCCTGGAGTACCGGACTAGCGGGACTCTACGAGCAGTACTTC. Its translation is CAWSTGLAGLYEQYF. The chain couples TRBV30 to TRBJ2-7; 12 bases line up with TRBD2. The CDR3 has 15 residues. The germline V gene has CDR1 GTSNPN and CDR2 SVGIG (reference sequence). V trimming: 2 bases; J trimming: 3 bases; junction bases outside the gene matches: 5.

This rearrangement joins TRBV5-5 to TRBJ2-3; possibly TRBD2 for D (5 bases). In germline, CDR1 is SGHKS, CDR2 YYEKEE (reference sequence). This CDR3 spans 17 amino acids. V was clipped by 1 base and J by 4 bases, with 19 bases between them. DNA of the CDR3: TGTGCCAGCAGCTTGCGAGGGAGCGCCCTATCCCCAGATACGCAGTATTTT. Its translation: CASSLRGSALSPDTQYF.

The CDR3 sequence: CASSVRASTNEKLFF. CDR3 bases: TGTGCCAGCAGCGTGAGGGCGTCAACTAATGAAAAACTGTTTTTT. The gene calls are TRBV9 and TRBJ1-4; unclear D gene. Germline V gene sequence: CDR1 SGDLS, CDR2 YYNGEE. The V end was cut by 2 bases, the J end by 0 bases, with 8 bases between. This CDR3 spans 15 amino acids.

The V call is TRBV28, the J call TRBJ1-1; TRBD1 matches 7 bases. The CDR3 totals 15 residues. Germline-derived CDR1 and CDR2 are MDHEN and SYDVKM. Trimming at V came to 3 bases and at J to 0 bases, leaving 4 bases not matched to a gene. CDR3 loop: CASSFPGQMNTEAFF. The CDR3 nucleotides are TGTGCCAGCAGTTTCCCGGGACAGATGAACACTGAAGCTTTCTTT.

The V gene is TRBV4-1, the J gene TRBJ2-7, with D perhaps matching TRBD1 (6 bases). V was pared by 3 bases and J by 6 bases, with 9 bases between. The CDR3 has 12 residues. The V gene's germline CDR1 is MGHRA and CDR2 YSYEKL. CDR3 coding DNA: TGCGCCAGCAGCCATCCCAGGGGCGAGCAGTACTTC. Protein sequence: CASSHPRGEQYF.

The rearrangement links TRBV28 to TRBJ2-7; TRBD1 aligns across 9 bases. The germline gives CDR1 MDHEN, CDR2 SYDVKM. The CDR3 runs 18 residues. V dropped 3 bases and J dropped 7; count of bases not matched to a gene: 19. CDR3 protein: CASSFGPNPQGAVWEQYV. Here the CDR3 DNA reads TGTGCCAGCAGTTTCGGGCCGAACCCACAGGGGGCAGTTTGGGAGCAGTACGTC.

The genes are TRBV24-1 and TRBJ2-3; maybe TRBD2 (5 bases). Germline V CDR1 and CDR2: KGHDR, SFDVKD. The CDR3 totals 15 residues. Trimming stripped 1 base from V and 5 bases from J, with 12 bases between. The CDR3 DNA reads as TGTGCCACCAGTGATTTCCGAGGGCCTGGAGATACGCAGTATTTT. It encodes CATSDFRGPGDTQYF.